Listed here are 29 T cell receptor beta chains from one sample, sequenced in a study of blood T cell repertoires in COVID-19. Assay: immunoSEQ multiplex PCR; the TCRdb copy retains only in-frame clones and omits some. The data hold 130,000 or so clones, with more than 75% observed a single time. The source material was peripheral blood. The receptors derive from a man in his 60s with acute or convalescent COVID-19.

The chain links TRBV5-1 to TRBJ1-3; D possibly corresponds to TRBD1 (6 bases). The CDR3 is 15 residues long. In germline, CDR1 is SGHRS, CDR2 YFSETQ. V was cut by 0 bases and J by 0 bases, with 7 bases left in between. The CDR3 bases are TGCGCCAGCAGCTTGGAGGACAGCTCTGGAAACACCATATATTTT. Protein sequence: CASSLEDSSGNTIYF.

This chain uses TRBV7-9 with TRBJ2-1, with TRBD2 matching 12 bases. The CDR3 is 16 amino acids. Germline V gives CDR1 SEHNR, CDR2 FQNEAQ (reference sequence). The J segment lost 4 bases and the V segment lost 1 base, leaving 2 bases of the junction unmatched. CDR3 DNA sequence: TGTGCCAGCAGCTTAGGGACTAGCGGGATTTACAATGAGCAGTTCTTC. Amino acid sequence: CASSLGTSGIYNEQFF.

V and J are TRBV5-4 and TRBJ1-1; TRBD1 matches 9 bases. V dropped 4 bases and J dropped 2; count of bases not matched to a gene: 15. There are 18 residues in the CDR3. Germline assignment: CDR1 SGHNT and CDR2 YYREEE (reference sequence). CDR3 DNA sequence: TGTGCCAGCAGCGCGGGACAAGGACAGGGGCGAGTAAACACTGAAGCTTTCTTT. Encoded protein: CASSAGQGQGRVNTEAFF.

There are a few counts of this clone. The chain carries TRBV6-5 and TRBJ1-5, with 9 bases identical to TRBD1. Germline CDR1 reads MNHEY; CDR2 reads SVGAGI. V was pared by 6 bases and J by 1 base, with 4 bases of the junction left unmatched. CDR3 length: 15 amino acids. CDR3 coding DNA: TGTGCCAGCAGGCGACAGGGGGGGAGCAATCAGCCCCAGCATTTT. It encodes CASRRQGGSNQPQHF.

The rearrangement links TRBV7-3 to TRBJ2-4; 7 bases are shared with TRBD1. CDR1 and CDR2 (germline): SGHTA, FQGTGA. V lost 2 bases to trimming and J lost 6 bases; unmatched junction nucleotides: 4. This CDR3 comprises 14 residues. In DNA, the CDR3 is TGTGCCAGCAGCTTAGCAGGGGGTGGAAACATTCAGTACTTC. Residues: CASSLAGGGNIQYF.

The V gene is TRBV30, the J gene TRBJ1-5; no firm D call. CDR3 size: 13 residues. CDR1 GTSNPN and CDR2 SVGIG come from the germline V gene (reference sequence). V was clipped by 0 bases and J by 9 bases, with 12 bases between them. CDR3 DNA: TGTGCCTGGAGTGTACCGAGGCGGGGGCCCCAGCATTTT. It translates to CAWSVPRRGPQHF.

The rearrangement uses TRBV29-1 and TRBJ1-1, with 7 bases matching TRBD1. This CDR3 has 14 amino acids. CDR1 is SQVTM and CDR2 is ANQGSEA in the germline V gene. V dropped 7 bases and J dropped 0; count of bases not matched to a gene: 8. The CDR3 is CSASDRMLNTEAFF. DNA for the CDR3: TGCAGCGCCTCGGACAGGATGTTGAACACTGAAGCTTTCTTT.

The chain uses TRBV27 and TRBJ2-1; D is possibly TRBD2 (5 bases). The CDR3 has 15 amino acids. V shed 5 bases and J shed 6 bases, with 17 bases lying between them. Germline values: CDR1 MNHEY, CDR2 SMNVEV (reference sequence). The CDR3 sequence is CASSPARGAVNEQFF. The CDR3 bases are TGTGCCAGCAGTCCCGCCCGGGGAGCGGTCAATGAGCAGTTCTTC.

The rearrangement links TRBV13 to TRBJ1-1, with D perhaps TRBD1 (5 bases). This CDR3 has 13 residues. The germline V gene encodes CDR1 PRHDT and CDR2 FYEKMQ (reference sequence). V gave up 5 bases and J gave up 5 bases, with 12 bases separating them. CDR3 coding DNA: TGTGCCAGCAGCACCCTGGGGGGAACTGAAGCTTTCTTT. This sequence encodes CASSTLGGTEAFF. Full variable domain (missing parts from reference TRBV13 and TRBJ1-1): AAGVIQSPRHLIKEKRETATLKCYPIPRHDTVYWYQQGPGQDPQFLISFYEKMQSDKGSIPDRFSAQQFSDYHSELNMSSLELGDSALYFCASSTLGGTEAFFGQGTRLTVV.

The CDR3 reads CAWTSEGGPSTDTQYF. The CDR3 DNA reads TGTGCCTGGACCTCCGAGGGGGGGCCTAGCACAGATACGCAGTATTTT. V usage is TRBV30 and J usage is TRBJ2-3; the D gene is possibly TRBD2 (7 bases). Trimming left V 4 bases short and J 0 bases short, with 17 bases between. CDR3 length: 16 amino acids. From germline, CDR1 is GTSNPN and CDR2 SVGIG (reference sequence).

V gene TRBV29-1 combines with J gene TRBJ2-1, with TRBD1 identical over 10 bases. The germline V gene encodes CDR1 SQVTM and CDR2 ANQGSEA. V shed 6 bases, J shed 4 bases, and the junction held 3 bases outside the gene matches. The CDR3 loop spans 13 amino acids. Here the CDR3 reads CSVPDRGYNEQFF. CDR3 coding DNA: TGCAGCGTCCCGGACAGGGGGTACAATGAGCAGTTCTTC.

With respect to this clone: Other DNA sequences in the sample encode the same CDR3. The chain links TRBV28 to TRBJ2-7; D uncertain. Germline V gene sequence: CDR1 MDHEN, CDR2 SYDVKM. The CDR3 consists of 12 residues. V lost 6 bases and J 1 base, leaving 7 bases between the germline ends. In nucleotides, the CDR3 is TGTGCCAGCAGCCCAGGTTCCTACGAGCAGTACTTC. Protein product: CASSPGSYEQYF.

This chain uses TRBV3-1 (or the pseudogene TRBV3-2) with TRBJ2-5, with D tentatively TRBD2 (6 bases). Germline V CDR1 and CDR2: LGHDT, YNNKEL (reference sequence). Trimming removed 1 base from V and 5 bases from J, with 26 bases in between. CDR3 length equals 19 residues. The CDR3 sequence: CASSQGSGAGGATGETQYF. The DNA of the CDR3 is TGTGCCAGCAGCCAAGGAAGTGGGGCTGGCGGGGCTACCGGGGAGACCCAGTACTTC.

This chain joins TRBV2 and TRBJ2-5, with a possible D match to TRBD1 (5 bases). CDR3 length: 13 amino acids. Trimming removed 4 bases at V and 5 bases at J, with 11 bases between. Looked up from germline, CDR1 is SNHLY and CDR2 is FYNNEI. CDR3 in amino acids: CASSVRRVETQYF. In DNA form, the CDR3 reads TGTGCCAGCAGTGTTCGCAGGGTCGAGACCCAGTACTTC.

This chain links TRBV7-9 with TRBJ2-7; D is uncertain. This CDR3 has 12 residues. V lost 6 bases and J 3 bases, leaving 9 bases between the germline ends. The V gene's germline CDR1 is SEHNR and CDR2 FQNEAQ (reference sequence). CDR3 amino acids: CASSGRSYEQYF. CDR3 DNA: TGTGCCAGCAGTGGGCGCAGCTACGAGCAGTACTTC.

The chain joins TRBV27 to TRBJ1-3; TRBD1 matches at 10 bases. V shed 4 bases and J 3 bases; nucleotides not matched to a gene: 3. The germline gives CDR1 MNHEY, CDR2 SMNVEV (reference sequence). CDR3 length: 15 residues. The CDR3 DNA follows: TGTGCCAGCAGTTCCGGGACAGGGGTTGGAAACACCATATATTTT. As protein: CASSSGTGVGNTIYF.

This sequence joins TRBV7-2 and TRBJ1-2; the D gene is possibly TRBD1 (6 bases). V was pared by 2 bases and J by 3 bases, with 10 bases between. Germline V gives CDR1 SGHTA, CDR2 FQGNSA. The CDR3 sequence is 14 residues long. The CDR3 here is CASSLNTGHYGYTF. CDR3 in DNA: TGTGCCAGCAGCTTAAATACAGGGCACTATGGCTACACCTTC.

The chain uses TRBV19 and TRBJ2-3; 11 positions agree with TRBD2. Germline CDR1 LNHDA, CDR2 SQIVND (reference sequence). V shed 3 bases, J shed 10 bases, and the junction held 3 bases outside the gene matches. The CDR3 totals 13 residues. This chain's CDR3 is CASSITSGSPQYF. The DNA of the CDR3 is TGTGCCAGTAGTATTACTAGCGGGAGTCCGCAGTATTTT.

CDR3 loop: CASYSPAGEQYF. In nucleotides, the CDR3 is TGTGCCAGTTATAGCCCGGCCGGGGAGCAGTACTTC. The chain employs TRBV27 and TRBJ2-7; D is undetermined. The V gene lost 9 bases and the J gene lost 7 bases, with 16 bases spanning the gap. Germline V gene sequence: CDR1 MNHEY, CDR2 SMNVEV (reference sequence). This CDR3 is 12 amino acids long.

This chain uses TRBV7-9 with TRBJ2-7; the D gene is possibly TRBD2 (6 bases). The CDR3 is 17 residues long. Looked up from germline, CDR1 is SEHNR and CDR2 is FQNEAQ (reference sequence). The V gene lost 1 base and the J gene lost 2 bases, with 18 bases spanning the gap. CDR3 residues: CASSLGVERALPYEQYF. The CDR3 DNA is TGTGCCAGCAGCTTAGGGGTAGAGCGGGCCCTACCCTACGAGCAGTACTTC.

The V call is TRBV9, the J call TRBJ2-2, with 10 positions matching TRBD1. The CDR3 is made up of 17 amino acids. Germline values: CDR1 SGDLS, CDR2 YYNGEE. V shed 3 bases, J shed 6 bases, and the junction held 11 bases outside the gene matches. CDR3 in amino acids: CASSAASGTGAAGELFF. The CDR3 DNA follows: TGTGCCAGCAGCGCCGCCTCCGGGACAGGGGCGGCCGGGGAGCTGTTTTTT.

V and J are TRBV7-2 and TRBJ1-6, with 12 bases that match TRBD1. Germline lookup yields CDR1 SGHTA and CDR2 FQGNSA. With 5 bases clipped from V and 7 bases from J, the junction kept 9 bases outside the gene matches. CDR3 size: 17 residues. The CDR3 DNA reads TGTGCCAGCAGCCGCCCGGGACAGGGGGCCCAGAATTCACCCCTCCACTTT. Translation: CASSRPGQGAQNSPLHF.

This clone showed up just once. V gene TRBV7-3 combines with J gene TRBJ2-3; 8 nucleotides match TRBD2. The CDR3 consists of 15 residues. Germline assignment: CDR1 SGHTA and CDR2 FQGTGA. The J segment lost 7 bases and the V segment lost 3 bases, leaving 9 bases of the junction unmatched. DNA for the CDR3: TGTGCCAGCAGCTTGACTAGCGCCCAGGAGAATACGCAGTATTTT. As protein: CASSLTSAQENTQYF.

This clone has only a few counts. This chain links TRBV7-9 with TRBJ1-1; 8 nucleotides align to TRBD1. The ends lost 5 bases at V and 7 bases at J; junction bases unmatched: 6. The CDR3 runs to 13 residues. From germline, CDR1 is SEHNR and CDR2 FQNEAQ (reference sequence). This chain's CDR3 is CASSTPGQGEAFF. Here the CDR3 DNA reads TGTGCCAGCAGCACCCCTGGACAGGGTGAAGCTTTCTTT.

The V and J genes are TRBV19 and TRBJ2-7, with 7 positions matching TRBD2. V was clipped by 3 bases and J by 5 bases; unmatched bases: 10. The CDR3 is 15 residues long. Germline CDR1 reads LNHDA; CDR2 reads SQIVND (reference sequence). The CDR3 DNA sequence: TGTGCCAGTAGTATTCAAAAGCGGGGCCCTAACGAGCAGTACTTC. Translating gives CASSIQKRGPNEQYF.

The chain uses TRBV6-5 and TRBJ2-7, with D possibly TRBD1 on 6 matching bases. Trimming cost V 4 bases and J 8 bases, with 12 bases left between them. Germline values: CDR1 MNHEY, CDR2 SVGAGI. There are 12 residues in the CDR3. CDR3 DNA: TGTGCCAGCAGTTCACAGGGAGCCCAGCAGTACTTC. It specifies CASSSQGAQQYF.

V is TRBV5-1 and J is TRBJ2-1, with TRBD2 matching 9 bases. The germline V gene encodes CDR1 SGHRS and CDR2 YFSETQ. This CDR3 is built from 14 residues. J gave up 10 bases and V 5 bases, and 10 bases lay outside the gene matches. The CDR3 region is CASRGLARGSEQFF. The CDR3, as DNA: TGCGCCAGCAGGGGACTAGCTCGAGGGTCGGAGCAGTTCTTC.

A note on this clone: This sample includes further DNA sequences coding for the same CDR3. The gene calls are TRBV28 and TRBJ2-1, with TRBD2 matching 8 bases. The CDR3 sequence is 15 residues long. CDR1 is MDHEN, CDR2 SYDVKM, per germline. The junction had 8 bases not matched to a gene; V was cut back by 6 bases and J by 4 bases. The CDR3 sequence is CASRPASGSYNEQFF. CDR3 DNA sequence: TGTGCCAGCAGGCCGGCCAGCGGGAGTTACAATGAGCAGTTCTTC. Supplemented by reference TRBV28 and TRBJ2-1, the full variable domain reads DVKVTQSSRYLVKRTGEKVFLECVQDMDHENMFWYRQDPGLGLRLIYFSYDVKMKEKGDIPEGYSVSREKKERFSLILESASTNQTSMYLCASRPASGSYNEQFFGPGTRLTVL.

The CDR3 nucleotides are TGCGCCAGCAGCCCAGGGACAGGGTATTCCTACGAGCAGTACTTC. It yields the protein CASSPGTGYSYEQYF. V is TRBV5-1 and J is TRBJ2-7; 9 bases align to TRBD1. There are 15 residues in the CDR3. CDR1 and CDR2 from the germline V gene are SGHRS and YFSETQ. The V gene end was trimmed by 4 bases and the J gene end by 1 base; junction bases not matched to a gene: 6.